The clone carrying this TCR beta chain was detected a few times. Its matching antigen is unknown. This sample is part of a study of tumor-infiltrating lymphocytes in localized non-small cell lung cancer. Study conclusions and caveats: No T-cell fraction difference was seen between IM1 and IM2 tumors. Not all patients were TCR sequenced, owing to tissue quantity.

Profiling relied on immunoSEQ multiplex PCR, and the TCRdb table lists in-frame clones only, not all of them. The sample includes under 8,500 clones, approximately 71% of them seen just once. The receptor's source is a human donor with non-small cell lung cancer. The sequenced sample was lung tumor tissue.

The CDR3: CASSDGTSRDSPLHF. The CDR3 bases are TGTGCCAGCAGTGATGGAACGAGTCGGGATTCACCCCTCCACTTT. The rearrangement links TRBV6-1 to TRBJ1-6; no firm D call. V lost 3 bases and J lost 8, with 14 bases in between. Per germline, CDR1 MNHNS and CDR2 SASEGT. This CDR3 has 15 residues.